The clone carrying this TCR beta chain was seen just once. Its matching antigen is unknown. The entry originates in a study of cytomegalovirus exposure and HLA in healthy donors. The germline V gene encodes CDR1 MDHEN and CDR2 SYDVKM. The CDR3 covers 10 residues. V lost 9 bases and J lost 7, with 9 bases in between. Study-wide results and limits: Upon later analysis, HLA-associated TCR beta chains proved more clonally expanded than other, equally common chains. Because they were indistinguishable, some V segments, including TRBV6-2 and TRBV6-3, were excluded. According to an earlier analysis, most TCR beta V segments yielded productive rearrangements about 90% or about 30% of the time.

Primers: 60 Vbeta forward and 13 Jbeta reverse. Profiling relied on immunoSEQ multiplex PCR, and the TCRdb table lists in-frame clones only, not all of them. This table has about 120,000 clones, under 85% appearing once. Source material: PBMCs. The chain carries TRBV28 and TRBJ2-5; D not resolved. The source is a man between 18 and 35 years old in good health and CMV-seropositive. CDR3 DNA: TGTGCCAGTGGCTCAGGGACCCAGTACTTC. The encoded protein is CASGSGTQYF.